This T cell receptor beta chain was obtained from a study of beta chain features in type 1 diabetes. Whole-study findings and limits: Type 1 diabetes patients showed a moderate but significant shortening of TCRB CDR3s in all four CD4+ subsets. The question of HLA type influencing TCRB rearrangement was one that remained unresolved here. Shorter templates may be favored by PCR, equally so in patients and controls.

There are a few counts of this clone. Its antigen is as yet unknown. Isolated RNA was reverse transcribed in full, so expressed TCRB transcripts were sequenced. About 3.7 million reads, on average, came from each naive, central memory and regulatory T cell sample. Generated by immunoSEQ multiplex PCR, the TCRdb table keeps only in-frame clones and is missing some. Of more than 300,000 clones in the sample, around 13% were seen once. V gave up 0 bases and J gave up 6 bases; unmatched junction bases: 5. The V gene's germline CDR1 is SGDLS and CDR2 YYNGEE. CDR3 length: 14 residues. The receptor comes from a young woman with type 1 diabetes. The genes are TRBV9 and TRBJ1-2, with 7 bases that match TRBD1. The sample comprised naive CD4+ T cells from blood. The CDR3 DNA follows: TGTGCCAGCAGCGTAGCCACAGGGACAGATGGCTACACCTTC. This gives the protein CASSVATGTDGYTF.